The 15 T cell receptor beta chains given below trace back to one sample, sequenced in a study of Graves' ophthalmopathy and Graves' hyperthyroidism. Amplification of the TCR beta CDR3 regions used RNA transcripts (as template). Scientists carried out first-round RT-PCR using HTBI primers and then a second-round multiplex PCR. TCRdb re-called the multiplex PCR reads with MiXCR, one entry per CDR3 protein. The profile shows roughly 480,000 distinct CDR3 sequences, roughly an eighth of them singletons. Sequenced input: blood. These receptor sequences come from a woman aged 30 to 39 with Graves' ophthalmopathy.

The chain employs TRBV30 and TRBJ2-5, with D perhaps TRBD1 (6 bases). V gave up 5 bases and J gave up 5 bases, with 15 bases separating them. Germline CDR1 and CDR2: GTSNPN and SVGIG (reference sequence). This CDR3 has 13 residues. The CDR3 DNA sequence: TGTGCCTGGTCACAGGGAACCGGTGAGACCCAGTACTTC. Translation: CAWSQGTGETQYF.

This clonotype was recorded a few times. The rearrangement joins TRBV7-3 to TRBJ2-2; 10 bases map to TRBD2. The CDR3 is 18 residues long. Looked up from germline, CDR1 is SGHTA and CDR2 is FQGTGA. V gave up 2 bases and J gave up 4 bases; unmatched junction bases: 10. CDR3 protein: CASSLFPAGGRSTGELFF. Here the CDR3 DNA reads TGTGCCAGCAGCTTATTTCCAGCGGGAGGGCGAAGCACCGGGGAGCTGTTTTTT.

This clonotype was recorded a few times. The V gene is TRBV20-1, the J gene TRBJ1-2; D is ambiguous. Germline CDR1 is DFQATT and CDR2 is SNEGSKA (reference sequence). The V gene lost 0 bases and the J gene lost 4 bases, with 9 bases spanning the gap. The CDR3 loop spans 13 amino acids. The CDR3 nucleotides are TGCAGTGCTAGAGATTCGAACGCCTATGGCTACACCTTC. As protein: CSARDSNAYGYTF.

The gene calls are TRBV29-1 and TRBJ1-2; D perhaps matches TRBD1 (5 bases). The CDR3 loop spans 13 amino acids. Looked up from germline, CDR1 is SQVTM and CDR2 is ANQGSEA. The ends were cut back, 5 bases at V and 2 bases at J, with 12 bases in the middle. The CDR3 nucleotides are TGCAGCGTTACCCGGGGCAGCAACTATGGCTACACCTTC. This gives the protein CSVTRGSNYGYTF.

This clonotype was observed once. A read error may explain this, as a much larger clone is one base away. V and J are TRBV6-2 or TRBV6-3 and TRBJ2-2, with 11 bases aligning to TRBD2. V lost 5 bases, J lost 2 bases, and 10 bases stayed unmatched. The CDR3 loop spans 18 amino acids. The germline CDR1 and CDR2 sequences are MNHEY and SVGEGT. CDR3: CASSISGTSGRNTGELFF. The CDR3 DNA follows: TGTGCCAGCAGTATATCCGGGACTAGCGGAAGAAACACCGGGGAGCTGTTTTTT.

Regarding this clonotype: This clone may be a read error of a much larger clone one base away. The chain uses TRBV27 and TRBJ1-6, with D possibly matching TRBD1 (5 bases). CDR3 length: 15 amino acids. Germline V gene lookup returns CDR1 MNHEY and CDR2 SMNVEV (reference sequence). The CDR3 bases are TGTGCCAGCAGTTTGGCGACTAGGGGTGCCTCACACCTCCACTTT. Encoded protein: CASSLATRGASHLHF.

CDR3 sequence: CATSRDQHRLTGPMNTEAFF. The CDR3 region has the DNA TGTGCCACCAGCAGAGATCAACACAGGCTGACAGGGCCCATGAACACTGAAGCTTTCTTT. The V gene is TRBV15, the J gene TRBJ1-1; 7 bases fit TRBD1. This CDR3 spans 20 amino acids. Trimming cost V 0 bases and J 0 bases; bases outside gene matches: 16. CDR1 is LNHNV and CDR2 is YYDKDF in the germline V gene (reference sequence).

This clonotype has a count of ten or more. The DNA for the CDR3 is TGCAGTGCTAGAGGAGAGGGGCCCTCAGAGACCCAGTACTTC. It translates to CSARGEGPSETQYF. V usage is TRBV20-1 and J usage is TRBJ2-5, with D perhaps matching TRBD1 or TRBD2 (5 bases each). Trimming stripped 1 base from V and 4 bases from J, with 13 bases between. CDR1 DFQATT and CDR2 SNEGSKA come from the germline V gene (reference sequence). The CDR3 is 14 residues long.

This clonotype occurred many times. This chain connects TRBV12-3 or TRBV12-4 to TRBJ1-1; the match to TRBD1 covers 7 bases. The CDR3 has 15 residues. V dropped 6 bases and J dropped 5; count of bases not matched to a gene: 12. CDR3 loop: CASSQRGDRETEAFF. The CDR3 bases are TGTGCCAGCAGCCAACGGGGGGACAGAGAAACTGAAGCTTTCTTT.

Turning to this clonotype: This may be a read error, as it is one base from a much larger clone. The chain uses TRBV16 and TRBJ1-1; TRBD1 matches at 7 bases. The CDR3 consists of 12 residues. Looked up from germline, CDR1 is KGHSY and CDR2 is FQNENV. The CDR3: CACSQGTVEAFF. The CDR3 DNA follows: TGTGCCTGCAGCCAGGGGACAGTTGAAGCTTTCTTT.

A note on this clonotype: At one end the junction does not follow the germline gene, possibly because of a read error. The V call is TRBV3-1, the J call TRBJ1-2; no clear D gene. There are 15 residues in the CDR3. Germline CDR1 LGHDT, CDR2 YNNKEL (reference sequence). In DNA, the CDR3 is TGTGCCAGCAGCCAAGATTCGCAATCCCACTATGGCTACGCCTTC. This codes for CASSQDSQSHYGYAF.

The J gene is TRBJ2-7, the V gene TRBV24-1, with 7 bases matching TRBD1. The CDR3 is made up of 15 amino acids. Unmatched junction bases numbered 7, after V lost 5 bases and J lost 1 base. The germline CDR1 and CDR2 sequences are KGHDR and SFDVKD. For the CDR3, the DNA is TGTGCCACCAGTGGCTCCGGGACAGAGTCCTACGAGCAGTACTTC. This encodes CATSGSGTESYEQYF.

Many counts were recorded for this clonotype. The chain is built from TRBV6-5 and TRBJ2-7; possible D gene TRBD2, 6 bases. Germline values: CDR1 MNHEY, CDR2 SVGAGI. The CDR3 is 14 residues long. Trimming removed 2 bases at V and 5 bases at J, with 13 bases between. CDR3 protein: CASSYGGDLNEQYF. The DNA for the CDR3 is TGTGCCAGCAGTTACGGCGGGGATCTGAACGAGCAGTACTTC.

Many counts were recorded for this clonotype. The chain joins TRBV15 to TRBJ1-1; 7 bases map to TRBD1. The trim removed 5 bases at V and 0 bases at J, leaving 3 bases unmatched. The CDR3 consists of 14 residues. CDR1 is LNHNV and CDR2 is YYDKDF in the germline V gene (reference sequence). The CDR3 coding sequence is TGTGCCACCAGCGGACAGGTCATGAACACTGAAGCTTTCTTT. Protein product: CATSGQVMNTEAFF.

This chain connects TRBV11-2 to TRBJ1-3; D unclear. The germline V and J ends were trimmed by 4 bases and 0 bases, with 13 bases remaining between them. Germline loops: CDR1 SGHAT, CDR2 FQNNGV. The CDR3 extends over 16 amino acids. CDR3 nucleotides: TGTGCCAGCAGCTCCTACATCCGAGGCTCTGGAAACACCATATATTTT. This codes for CASSSYIRGSGNTIYF.